A single sample gave rise to the 25 T cell receptor beta chains below, sequenced in a study of stem cell transplantation in POMP-related autoinflammatory disease (dated by TCRdb to about 2021). This specimen's time point label, interpreted: after hematopoietic stem cell transplant. Library generation was performed with the immunoSEQ multiplex PCR assay. TCRdb's version of the immuneACCESS table is confined to in-frame rearrangements and falls short of the full clone set. An unresolved V gene accounts for under half of the shortfall where checked; the remainder is of unknown origin. This sample is represented by about 68,000 clones; approximately 91% of them were singletons. The ten biggest clones cover 0.5% to 0.85% of the sample. Material: CD4+ T cells from PBMCs, obtained after stem cell transplantation. The receptors were gathered from a human patient with POMP-related autoinflammation and immune dysregulation (PRAID). In patients who had a transplant, some T cells may come from the graft donor.

V is TRBV27 and J is TRBJ2-5; tentative D call: TRBD2 (5 bases). Trimming shortened V by 2 bases and J by 4 bases, and 14 bases separated the two germline ends. The CDR3 runs to 15 residues. The V gene's germline CDR1 is MNHEY and CDR2 SMNVEV (reference sequence). The CDR3 coding sequence is TGTGCCAGCAGTTTAATAGGGCAACGGGGAGAGACCCAGTACTTC. It encodes CASSLIGQRGETQYF.

The chain employs TRBV6-2 or TRBV6-3 and TRBJ2-1; perhaps TRBD1 as D (5 bases). Per germline, CDR1 MNHEY and CDR2 SVGEGT. Trimming cost V 5 bases and J 2 bases, with 25 bases left between them. CDR3 length: 19 amino acids. CDR3 bases: TGTGCCAGCAGTGCACTCGGGCGGTGGGGCCTTACTCCCTACAATGAGCAGTTCTTC. This translates into CASSALGRWGLTPYNEQFF.

The chain joins TRBV21-1 to TRBJ2-1; the D segment call TRBD1 is taken from the table without a DNA check. TRBV21-1 is a documented pseudogene. The CDR3 is 13 amino acids. CDR3 in DNA: TGTGCCAGCAGCATTACCAATGGACAGGGGTGCATCTTC. The encoded protein is CASSITNGQGCIF.

This clone was recorded only once. V gene TRBV5-1 combines with J gene TRBJ1-1; perhaps TRBD1 as D (6 bases). Trimming cost V 1 base and J 1 base, with 17 bases left between them. From germline, CDR1 is SGHRS and CDR2 YFSETQ. The CDR3 runs to 17 residues. The DNA for the CDR3 is TGCGCCAGCAGCTTGTACATTCTCCAGGGGCCGAACACTGAAGCTTTCTTT. Its protein product is CASSLYILQGPNTEAFF.

This clone was found once. The chain has TRBV5-1 and TRBJ2-1; D unresolved. The CDR3 totals 13 residues. Germline CDR1 SGHRS, CDR2 YFSETQ. V was shortened by 0 bases and J by 8 bases, with 9 bases between the two germline ends. CDR3 DNA: TGCGCCAGCAGCTTGGCCCAATCGTATGAGCAGTTCTTC. Encoded protein: CASSLAQSYEQFF.

J is TRBJ2-5 and V is TRBV7-2; D gene ambiguous. CDR1 is SGHTA and CDR2 is FQGNSA in the germline V gene. This CDR3 is built from 15 residues. V was shortened by 1 base and J by 5 bases, with 14 bases between the two germline ends. CDR3 region: CASSLDAVGLETQYF. The CDR3 nucleotides read TGTGCCAGCAGCTTAGACGCGGTCGGGTTGGAGACCCAGTACTTC.

A single count supports this clone. The V and J genes are TRBV5-6 and TRBJ1-5; 9 nucleotides align to TRBD1. Germline V gives CDR1 SGHDT, CDR2 YYEEEE. V trimming: 3 bases; J trimming: 6 bases; junction bases outside the gene matches: 10. There are 16 residues in the CDR3. The CDR3 DNA reads TGTGCCAGCAGCTCTTCCGGGACAGGGACTCGTCAGCCCCAGCATTTT. The encoded protein is CASSSSGTGTRQPQHF.

The chain is built from TRBV18 and TRBJ2-2; 12 nucleotides align to TRBD2. The CDR3 contains 16 residues. The trim removed 3 bases at V and 3 bases at J, leaving 2 bases unmatched. Per the germline V gene, CDR1 is KGHSH and CDR2 is LQKENI. CDR3 region: CASSPGLAGYTGELFF. DNA of the CDR3: TGTGCCAGCTCACCGGGACTAGCGGGCTACACCGGGGAGCTGTTTTTT.

The sample holds one count of this clone. This chain links TRBV30 with TRBJ2-5; D might be TRBD1 (6 bases). Germline values: CDR1 GTSNPN, CDR2 SVGIG (reference sequence). The CDR3 is made up of 14 amino acids. V was cut by 1 base and J by 2 bases, with 11 bases left in between. CDR3 sequence: CAWSAPGQQETQYF. The CDR3 nucleotides read TGTGCCTGGAGTGCCCCAGGACAGCAAGAGACCCAGTACTTC.

V is TRBV5-1 and J is TRBJ2-5; the D gene could be TRBD1 or TRBD2 (6 bases each). CDR1 SGHRS and CDR2 YFSETQ come from the germline V gene. CDR3 length: 13 residues. Trimming cost V 2 bases and J 4 bases, with 9 bases left between them. DNA for the CDR3: TGCGCCAGCAGCTTTTCGGGGGCAGAGACCCAGTACTTC. Translated, it gives CASSFSGAETQYF.

This clone showed up just a few times. The rearrangement uses TRBV5-1 and TRBJ2-5; the match to TRBD2 covers 7 bases. Per germline, CDR1 SGHRS and CDR2 YFSETQ. V lost 2 bases to trimming and J lost 5 bases; unmatched junction nucleotides: 0. The length of the CDR3 is 12 residues. The CDR3 loop reads CASSFGRETQYF. The CDR3 DNA is TGCGCCAGCAGCTTCGGGAGGGAGACCCAGTACTTC.

The chain employs TRBV2 and TRBJ2-3, with TRBD2 as a possible D gene (6 bases). Trimming stripped 3 bases from V and 1 base from J, with 11 bases between. The CDR3 is 15 residues long. CDR1 and CDR2 (germline): SNHLY, FYNNEI. This chain's CDR3 is CASSEEGTGTDTQYF. CDR3 nucleotides: TGTGCCAGCAGTGAGGAGGGCACGGGCACAGATACGCAGTATTTT.

This chain uses TRBV24-1 with TRBJ2-7, with D perhaps matching TRBD1 (5 bases). Germline V CDR1 and CDR2: KGHDR, SFDVKD. Between the trimmed V and J ends, which lost 3 bases and 6 bases, there was a span of 11 bases. This CDR3 has 13 residues. This chain's CDR3 is CATSDPVRGEQYF. The CDR3 nucleotides are TGTGCCACCAGTGATCCCGTAAGGGGCGAGCAGTACTTC.

This clone was detected only once. J is TRBJ2-1 and V is TRBV7-9, with 7 bases that match TRBD2. The CDR3 is made up of 17 amino acids. V lost 2 bases to trimming and J lost 7 bases; unmatched junction nucleotides: 14. CDR1 and CDR2 (germline): SEHNR, FQNEAQ (reference sequence). For the CDR3, the DNA is TGTGCCAGCAGCTTACGTTTTTCTCGCGGGGGTAGGAATGAGCAGTTCTTC. Its translation: CASSLRFSRGGRNEQFF.

The V call is TRBV20-1, the J call TRBJ2-5; a possible D gene is TRBD2 (5 bases). Trimming cost V 3 bases and J 5 bases, with 13 bases left between them. The CDR3 has 13 amino acids. Germline-derived CDR1 and CDR2 are DFQATT and SNEGSKA (reference sequence). CDR3 protein: CSASRPSPETQYF. CDR3 DNA sequence: TGCAGTGCTAGTAGGCCTAGCCCGGAGACCCAGTACTTC.

The rearrangement joins TRBV6-5 to TRBJ1-1; D ambiguous. This CDR3 is 13 amino acids long. The germline V gene encodes CDR1 MNHEY and CDR2 SVGAGI. Trimming left V 2 bases short and J 4 bases short, with 8 bases between. The DNA of the CDR3 is TGTGCCAGCAGTTACACAAGATCCACTGAAGCTTTCTTT. Translated, it gives CASSYTRSTEAFF.

The V call is TRBV2, the J call TRBJ1-1, with D perhaps TRBD1 (6 bases). With 4 bases removed from V and 2 bases from J, the gap between germline ends came to 11 bases. Germline V CDR1 and CDR2: SNHLY, FYNNEI. The CDR3 is made up of 14 amino acids. The CDR3 reads CASSVGGLNTEAFF. The CDR3 DNA sequence: TGTGCCAGCAGTGTGGGGGGGCTAAACACTGAAGCTTTCTTT.

V is TRBV24-1 and J is TRBJ2-3; 7 nucleotides align to TRBD1. Per the germline V gene, CDR1 is KGHDR and CDR2 is SFDVKD. CDR3 size: 12 residues. V shed 9 bases and J 6 bases; nucleotides not matched to a gene: 5. CDR3 in DNA: TGTGCCACCGACAGGGAAGGGGATACGCAGTATTTT. Amino acids: CATDREGDTQYF.

The chain has TRBV21-1 and TRBJ1-2. TRBV21-1 represents a pseudogene. The CDR3 sequence is 15 residues long. CDR3 nucleotide sequence: TGTGCCAGCAGCACATTGACTGGGATTAACTATGGCTACACCTTC. Amino acid sequence: CASSTLTGINYGYTF.

The V call is TRBV5-1, the J call TRBJ2-2; D is unresolved. Trimming stripped 4 bases from V and 0 bases from J, with 19 bases between. The CDR3 contains 18 residues. The germline CDR1 and CDR2 sequences are SGHRS and YFSETQ. The CDR3 protein is CASSRIWASNTNTGELFF. In nucleotides, the CDR3 is TGCGCCAGCAGCCGAATCTGGGCATCTAATACGAACACCGGGGAGCTGTTTTTT.

The chain couples TRBV3-1 (or the pseudogene TRBV3-2) to TRBJ2-2; the D call may be TRBD1 or TRBD2 (6 bases each). V was clipped by 3 bases and J by 6 bases, with 20 bases between them. The CDR3 sequence is 17 residues long. Germline CDR1 and CDR2: LGHDT and YNNKEL (reference sequence). CDR3 in DNA: TGTGCCAGCAGCCATGAACGGGGGCGGGGATTTTCCGGGGAGCTGTTTTTT. Translating it yields CASSHERGRGFSGELFF.

The sample holds one count of this clone. The V and J genes are TRBV27 and TRBJ2-5, with D hard to call. The CDR3 covers 13 residues. V was pared by 8 bases and J by 4 bases, with 14 bases between. The germline V gene has CDR1 MNHEY and CDR2 SMNVEV (reference sequence). The chain's CDR3 is CASPPDVRETQYF. DNA of the CDR3: TGTGCCAGCCCCCCGGACGTCAGAGAGACCCAGTACTTC.

This clone was seen only once. The V call is TRBV3-1 (or the pseudogene TRBV3-2), the J call TRBJ2-4; 9 nucleotides align to TRBD1. The CDR3 covers 15 residues. Germline CDR1 and CDR2: LGHDT and YNNKEL (reference sequence). Germline trimming cut 5 bases from V and 2 bases from J; bases unmatched to any gene: 4. The CDR3 is CASSTGQGTKNIQYF. The CDR3 bases are TGTGCCAGCAGCACGGGACAGGGCACCAAAAACATTCAGTACTTC.

The chain links TRBV28 to TRBJ2-4, with TRBD1 matching over 7 bases. Germline loops: CDR1 MDHEN, CDR2 SYDVKM. The CDR3 has 17 amino acids. J gave up 2 bases and V 0 bases, and 7 bases lay outside the gene matches. CDR3 loop: CASSLWATGPTKNIQYF. CDR3 nucleotide sequence: TGTGCCAGCAGTTTATGGGCGACAGGGCCGACCAAAAACATTCAGTACTTC.

The chain joins TRBV7-6 to TRBJ2-1; 13 bases are a match to TRBD2. The length of the CDR3 is 18 residues. The germline CDR1 and CDR2 sequences are SGHVS and FNYEAQ. V lost 2 bases and J lost 7; bases outside the gene matches: 11. CDR3 nucleotide sequence: TGTGCCAGCAGCTTATTTCGGACTAGCGGGAGAGGAGATAATGAGCAGTTCTTC. Translated: CASSLFRTSGRGDNEQFF.